This passage covers 8 T cell receptor beta chains from one sample sequenced in a study of regulatory T cells in long-lasting Graves disease (dated by TCRdb to 2020 to 2023). The library was generated by multiplex PCR. TCRdb names Illumina HiSeq 4000 as the instrument used. CDR3 regions were amplified by Arm-PCR with iRepertoire HTBI primers to construct TCR beta libraries. TCRdb itself trimmed the public reads at Q25 with fastp, ran MiXCR and retained productive beta chains. Identical CDR3 proteins give one entry, which carries the most common genes and DNA. In this sample the table shows roughly 320,000 distinct CDR3 sequences, over 15% of which occur a single time. The ten top clones hold 25% to 30% of the sample. In light of the paper, this sample's time point label describes: newly diagnosed GD, antithyroid drugs for less than 3 months. For both TCR sequencing and RNA sequencing, RNA was extracted from PBMCs in TRIzol.

These records were also assigned to another study, of T cells in Graves' hyperthyroidism and ophthalmopathy.

The material was peripheral blood mononuclear cells (PBMCs), obtained at new diagnosis, from a patient treated with antithyroid drugs. The receptors shown here come from a middle-aged man with Graves disease. Donor details come from another sample of the same person, matched by shared clones.

This clonotype occurred many times. The chain combines TRBV6-2 or TRBV6-3 with TRBJ2-3; 8 bases fit TRBD2. The CDR3 covers 14 residues. In germline, CDR1 is MNHEY, CDR2 SVGEGT. Unmatched junction bases numbered 5, after V lost 7 bases and J lost 2 bases. CDR3 in amino acids: CASIRGGPTDTQYF. The CDR3 region has the DNA TGTGCCAGCATCCGCGGGGGGCCCACAGATACGCAGTATTTT.

This clonotype has ten or more counts. The gene calls are TRBV4-2 and TRBJ2-1, with 10 bases identical to TRBD2. The CDR3 is 15 amino acids. CDR1 and CDR2 from the germline V gene are LGHNA and YNFKEQ. V dropped 3 bases and J dropped 6; count of bases not matched to a gene: 5. The CDR3: CASSQPSGGANEQFF. The CDR3, as DNA: TGTGCCAGCAGCCAGCCCAGCGGGGGGGCCAATGAGCAGTTCTTC.

This clonotype was observed a few times. The chain uses TRBV3-1 and TRBJ2-7; possible D gene TRBD1, 6 bases. This CDR3 contains 14 residues. Trimming removed 7 bases at V and 2 bases at J, with 15 bases between. Germline assignment: CDR1 LGHDT and CDR2 YNNKEL (reference sequence). The DNA for the CDR3 is TGTGCCAGCACCCCTTCTCGACAGGCCTACGAGCAGTACTTC. Translation gives CASTPSRQAYEQYF.

This clonotype appeared many times. The chain carries TRBV20-1 and TRBJ1-5; D possibly corresponds to TRBD1 (5 bases). The CDR3 has 13 amino acids. Germline V gene lookup returns CDR1 DFQATT and CDR2 SNEGSKA (reference sequence). Trimming pared 0 bases from V and 3 bases from J, leaving 6 bases between. As DNA, the CDR3 is TGCAGTGCTAGAGAGGACACCAATCAGCCCCAGCATTTT. Translating gives CSAREDTNQPQHF.

This clonotype was recorded a few times. A read error may explain this, as a much larger clone is one base away. The final CDR3 position lacks the conserved phenylalanine or tryptophan, pointing to a likely read error. The CDR3 spells CASRSDRDREQYS. Here the CDR3 DNA reads TGCGCCAGCAGGTCGGACAGGGACCGCGAGCAGTACTCC. The chain combines TRBV5-1 with TRBJ2-7, with 8 bases aligning to TRBD1. This CDR3 is built from 13 residues. Per the germline V gene, CDR1 is SGHRS and CDR2 is YFSETQ. V was pared by 5 bases and J by 6 bases, with 7 bases of the junction left unmatched.

This clonotype was seen ten or more times. The rearrangement uses TRBV28 and TRBJ1-1; D remains unclear. The CDR3 is 17 amino acids. V was cut by 2 bases and J by 0 bases, with 16 bases left in between. Germline V lookup: CDR1 MDHEN, CDR2 SYDVKM. Written as DNA, the CDR3 is TGTGCCAGCAGTTTAATGGGCTCCCTCTTAATGAACACTGAAGCTTTCTTT. Its translation is CASSLMGSLLMNTEAFF. The whole variable domain, remainder taken from reference TRBV28 and TRBJ1-1, is DVKVTQSSRYLVKRTGEKVFLECVQDMDHENMFWYRQDPGLGLRLIYFSYDVKMKEKGDIPEGYSVSREKKERFSLILESASTNQTSMYLCASSLMGSLLMNTEAFFGQGTRLTVV.

The chain uses TRBV7-3 and TRBJ2-1; 10 nucleotides align to TRBD1. Germline V gives CDR1 SGHTA, CDR2 FQGTGA. The ends lost 5 bases at V and 10 bases at J; junction bases unmatched: 8. The CDR3 consists of 14 residues. In DNA form, the CDR3 reads TGTGCCAGCAGCGGGGGGACAGGGGTTGGCGAGCAGTTCTTC. Its protein is CASSGGTGVGEQFF.

In this sample, this clonotype turned up many times. Here the CDR3 DNA reads TGCAGTGCTGCCGGAGGGGGAAACACCATATATTTT. It specifies CSAAGGGNTIYF. The rearrangement links TRBV20-1 to TRBJ1-3; unclear D gene. V dropped 5 bases and J dropped 4 bases, with 9 bases sitting between them. Per the germline V gene, CDR1 is DFQATT and CDR2 is SNEGSKA (reference sequence). The CDR3 loop spans 12 amino acids.